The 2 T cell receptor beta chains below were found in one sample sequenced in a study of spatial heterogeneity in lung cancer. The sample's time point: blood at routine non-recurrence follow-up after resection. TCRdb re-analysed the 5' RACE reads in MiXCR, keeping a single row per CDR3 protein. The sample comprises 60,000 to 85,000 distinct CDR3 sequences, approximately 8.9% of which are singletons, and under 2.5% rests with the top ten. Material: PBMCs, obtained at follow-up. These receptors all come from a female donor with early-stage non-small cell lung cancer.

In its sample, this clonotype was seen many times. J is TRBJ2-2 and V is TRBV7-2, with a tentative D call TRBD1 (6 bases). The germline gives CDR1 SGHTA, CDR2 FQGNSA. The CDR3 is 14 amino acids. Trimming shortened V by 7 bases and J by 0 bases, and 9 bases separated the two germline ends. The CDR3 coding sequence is TGTGCCAGCAATGGACAGACGAACACCGGGGAGCTGTTTTTT. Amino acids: CASNGQTNTGELFF. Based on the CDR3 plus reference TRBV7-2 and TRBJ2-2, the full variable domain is GAGVSQSPSNKVTEKGKDVELRCDPISGHTALYWYRQSLGQGLEFLIYFQGNSAPDKSGLPSDRFSAERTGGSVSTLTIQRTQQEDSAVYLCASNGQTNTGELFFGEGSRLTVL.

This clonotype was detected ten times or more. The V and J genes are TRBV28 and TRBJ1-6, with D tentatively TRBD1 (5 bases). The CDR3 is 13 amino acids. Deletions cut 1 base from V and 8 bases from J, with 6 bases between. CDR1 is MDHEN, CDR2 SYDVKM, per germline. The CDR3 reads CASSLLGDSPLHF. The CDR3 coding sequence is TGTGCCAGCAGTTTATTGGGGGATTCACCCCTCCACTTT.